The source of this T cell receptor beta chain is a study of memory CD4+ T cells and cytomegalovirus serostatus. Study outcomes and limitations: CMV serostatus prediction reached median AUC 0.95, or 0.91 with US-trained model.

Assay used: immunoSEQ multiplex PCR; TCRdb lists only in-frame clones, some missing. The table has roughly 67,000 clones, approximately 80% seen once. Germline assignment: CDR1 SGHDN and CDR2 FVKESK. The CDR3 totals 17 residues. With 4 bases clipped from V and 0 bases from J, the junction kept 9 bases outside the gene matches. The sort gate was single viable CD3+CD4+CD8-CD45RO+ cells for memory CD4+ T cells. A remark on this clone: Its antigen is not known.

This TCR was sampled from an adult in good health and CMV-seropositive. This chain connects TRBV14 to TRBJ1-3, with 7 nucleotides matching TRBD1. Sequenced: memory CD4+ T cells from blood. The CDR3 here is CASSPTGTVSSGNTIYF. The CDR3 nucleotides are TGTGCCAGCAGCCCGACCGGGACAGTTTCCTCTGGAAACACCATATATTTT.